This section outlines one T cell receptor (beta chain) sequence together with its context. Its specificity is unknown. V dropped 4 bases and J dropped 7 bases, with 16 bases sitting between them. CDR3 length: 15 residues. Germline loops: CDR1 MNHNS, CDR2 SASEGT. This record belongs to a study of cytomegalovirus exposure and HLA in healthy donors. Sequencing used immunoSEQ multiplex PCR; TCRdb keeps in-frame clones, though not all of them. This table holds about 360,000 clones, 70% to 90% found once. While the first cohort had around 700 subjects, the donors belonged to the separate validation cohort of 100 to 150 subjects. The study's findings and limits: According to the study, 150 to 200 TCR beta chains were cytomegalovirus-associated.

The V and J genes are TRBV6-1 and TRBJ2-2; no clear D. The sample consisted of PBMCs. This receptor was identified in a woman aged 18-35 years in good health and CMV-seronegative. The CDR3 reads CASSVGSSLLGELFF. CDR3 nucleotides: TGTGCCAGCAGTGTCGGTTCGAGCCTCCTCGGGGAGCTGTTTTTT.